A single sample gave rise to the 4 T cell receptor beta chains below, sequenced in a study of blood T cell repertoires in COVID-19 (dated by TCRdb to between 2020 and 2021). Libraries came from the immunoSEQ multiplex PCR assay. As stored in TCRdb, this immuneACCESS dataset retains in-frame rearrangements with V and J assigned. A fraction of the clones does not appear; measured against another copy, unresolved V genes explain less than half of the discrepancy, and the remainder lacks a known reason. Recorded for this sample are 400,000 to 550,000 clones; roughly 87% of them occurred a single time. In total, the top ten clones hold approximately 2% of the sample. Source material: PBMCs or T cells enriched from blood (not recorded which). These receptors came from a woman aged 18-29 years with acute COVID-19.

The chain links TRBV5-1 to TRBJ1-6; tentative D call: TRBD1 (5 bases). This CDR3 spans 15 amino acids. Trimming removed 0 bases from V and 9 bases from J, with 13 bases in between. Germline-derived CDR1 and CDR2 are SGHRS and YFSETQ. CDR3 nucleotide sequence: TGCGCCAGCAGCTTGGCAGGGAATGGCGGTTCACCCCTCCACTTT. It yields the protein CASSLAGNGGSPLHF.

The J gene is TRBJ1-4, the V gene TRBV16, with D tentatively TRBD1 (5 bases). Germline V CDR1 and CDR2: KGHSY, FQNENV. The CDR3 covers 16 residues. Between the trimmed V and J ends, which lost 0 bases and 2 bases, there was a span of 10 bases. The DNA for the CDR3 is TGTGCCAGCAGCCAATCGACGGGGGGTACTAATGAAAAACTGTTTTTT. Protein sequence: CASSQSTGGTNEKLFF.

V usage is TRBV5-1 and J usage is TRBJ1-3, with TRBD1 matching 7 bases. Unmatched junction bases numbered 13, after V lost 4 bases and J lost 0 bases. This CDR3 has 18 residues. Germline assignment: CDR1 SGHRS and CDR2 YFSETQ. The CDR3 nucleotides are TGCGCCAGCAGCGCGGAACCCCCGGGACAGCTCTCTGGAAACACCATATATTTT. Its translation: CASSAEPPGQLSGNTIYF.

This clone showed up just a few times. The genes are TRBV7-9 and TRBJ1-1, with TRBD1 matching 8 bases. With V trimmed by 5 bases and J by 5 bases, 7 bases remained unmatched. CDR1 and CDR2 from the germline V gene are SEHNR and FQNEAQ (reference sequence). There are 14 residues in the CDR3. This CDR3 is CASSPGQGGTEAFF. The CDR3 region has the DNA TGTGCCAGCAGCCCCGGACAGGGAGGGACTGAAGCTTTCTTT.